The clone carrying this TCR beta chain has at least ten counts. The sample belongs to a study of molecular identifiers for immune sequencing clone quantification. Naive CD8 libraries came from approximately 20,000 to 980,000 sorted cells with 10%, 30% or 50% RNA. Trimming took 3 bases from V and 3 from J; bases not matched to a gene: 8. Germline V CDR1 and CDR2: SGHAT, FQNNGV. The CDR3 is made up of 16 amino acids. A single record per CDR3 protein comes from TCRdb applying MiXCR to the PCR reads. The data hold tens of thousands of distinct CDR3 sequences, with approximately 22% observed a single time.

This TCR was sampled from a human donor in good health. Some libraries in this study had Jurkat cell RNA spiked in. The rearrangement uses TRBV11-2 and TRBJ2-1; TRBD1 matches 7 bases. Sequenced material: naive CD8+ T cells from blood, with Jurkat cell RNA spiked in. Subset noted: FACS-sorted CD8+CD4-CCR7+CD45RA+ naive T cells. The CDR3 is CASSFYPRDSYNEQFF. The CDR3 bases are TGTGCCAGCAGCTTCTATCCCAGGGACAGCTACAATGAGCAGTTCTTC.